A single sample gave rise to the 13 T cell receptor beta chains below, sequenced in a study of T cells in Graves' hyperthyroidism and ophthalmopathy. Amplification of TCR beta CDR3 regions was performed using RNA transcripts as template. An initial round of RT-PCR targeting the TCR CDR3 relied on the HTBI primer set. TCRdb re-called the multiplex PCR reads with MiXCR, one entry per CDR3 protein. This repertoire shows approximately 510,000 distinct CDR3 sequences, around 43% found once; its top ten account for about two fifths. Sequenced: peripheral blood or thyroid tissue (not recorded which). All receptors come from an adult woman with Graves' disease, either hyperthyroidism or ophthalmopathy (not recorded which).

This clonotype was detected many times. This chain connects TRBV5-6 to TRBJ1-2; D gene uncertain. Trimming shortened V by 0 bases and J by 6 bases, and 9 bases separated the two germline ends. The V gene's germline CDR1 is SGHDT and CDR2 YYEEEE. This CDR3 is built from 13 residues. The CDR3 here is CASSLVGGDGYTF. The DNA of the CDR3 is TGTGCCAGCAGCTTGGTAGGAGGAGATGGCTACACCTTC.

The CDR3 nucleotides are TGTGCCACCAGCAGCTTAGTGCTGGGACAGAAACAAGAGACCCAGTACTTC. Amino acid sequence: CATSSLVLGQKQETQYF. V is TRBV15 and J is TRBJ2-5, with 7 bases that match TRBD1. V lost 3 bases, J lost 2 bases, and 12 bases stayed unmatched. The CDR3 is made up of 17 amino acids. Germline-derived CDR1 and CDR2 are LNHNV and YYDKDF (reference sequence).

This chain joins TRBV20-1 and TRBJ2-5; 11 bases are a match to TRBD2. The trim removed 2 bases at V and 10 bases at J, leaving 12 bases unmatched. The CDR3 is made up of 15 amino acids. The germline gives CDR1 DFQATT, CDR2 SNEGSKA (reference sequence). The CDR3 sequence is CSARPLLAGERVQYF. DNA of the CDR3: TGCAGTGCTAGACCCTTACTAGCGGGGGAGCGGGTCCAGTACTTC.

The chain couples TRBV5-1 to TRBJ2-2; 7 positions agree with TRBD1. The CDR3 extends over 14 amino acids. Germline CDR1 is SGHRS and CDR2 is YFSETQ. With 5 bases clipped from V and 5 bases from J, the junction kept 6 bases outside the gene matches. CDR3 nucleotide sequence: TGCGCCAGCAGACCCGGGACAGAGACCGGGGAGCTGTTTTTT. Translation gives CASRPGTETGELFF.

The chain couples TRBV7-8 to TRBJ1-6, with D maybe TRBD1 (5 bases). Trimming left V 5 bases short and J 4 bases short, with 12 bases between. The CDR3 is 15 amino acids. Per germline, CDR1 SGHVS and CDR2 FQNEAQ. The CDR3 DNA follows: TGTGCCAGCAGCGCCGGGGACGCGTATAATTCACCCCTCCACTTT. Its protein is CASSAGDAYNSPLHF.

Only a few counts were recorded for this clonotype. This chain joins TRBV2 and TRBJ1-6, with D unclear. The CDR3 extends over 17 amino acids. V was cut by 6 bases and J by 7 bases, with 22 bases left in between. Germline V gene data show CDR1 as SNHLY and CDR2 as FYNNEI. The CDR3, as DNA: TGTGCCAGCAGCGACGGCGGGCGGGCCTCTGGGAATTCACCCCTCCACTTT. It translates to CASSDGGRASGNSPLHF. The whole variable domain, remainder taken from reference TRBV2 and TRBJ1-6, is EPEVTQTPSHQVTQMGQEVILRCVPISNHLYFYWYRQILGQKVEFLVSFYNNEISEKSEIFDDQFSVERPDGSNFTLKIRSTKLEDSAMYFCASSDGGRASGNSPLHFGNGTRLTVT.

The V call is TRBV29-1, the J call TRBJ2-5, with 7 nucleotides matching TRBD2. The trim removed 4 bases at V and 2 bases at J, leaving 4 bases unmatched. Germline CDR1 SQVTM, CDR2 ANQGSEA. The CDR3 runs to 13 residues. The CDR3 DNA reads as TGCAGCGTTGTTGCGGGAGCTCAAGAGACCCAGTACTTC. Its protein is CSVVAGAQETQYF. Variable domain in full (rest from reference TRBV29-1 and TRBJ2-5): SAVISQKPSRDICQRGTSLTIQCQVDSQVTMMFWYRQQPGQSLTLIATANQGSEATYESGFVIDKFPISRPNLTFSTLTVSNMSPEDSSIYLCSVVAGAQETQYFGPGTRLLVL.

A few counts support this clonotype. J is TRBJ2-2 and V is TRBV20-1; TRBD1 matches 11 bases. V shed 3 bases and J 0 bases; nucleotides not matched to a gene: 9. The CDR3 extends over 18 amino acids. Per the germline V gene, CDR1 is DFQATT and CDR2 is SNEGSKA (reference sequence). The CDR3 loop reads CSARPLPGQGANTGELFF. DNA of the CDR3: TGCAGTGCTAGGCCCCTTCCGGGACAGGGGGCGAACACCGGGGAGCTGTTTTTT.

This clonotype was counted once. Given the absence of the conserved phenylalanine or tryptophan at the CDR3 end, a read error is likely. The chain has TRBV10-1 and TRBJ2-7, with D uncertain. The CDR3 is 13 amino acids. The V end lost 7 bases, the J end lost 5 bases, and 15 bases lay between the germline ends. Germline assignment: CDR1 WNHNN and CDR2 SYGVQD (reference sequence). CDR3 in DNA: TGCGCCAGCACAGACTTATGCTTGGACGAGCAGTACCTC. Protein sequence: CASTDLCLDEQYL.

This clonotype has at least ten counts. CDR3 protein: CSATRVANYGYTF. CDR3 nucleotide sequence: TGCAGTGCTACCCGGGTTGCTAACTATGGCTACACCTTC. The rearrangement joins TRBV20-1 to TRBJ1-2; D remains unclear. V lost 4 bases to trimming and J lost 0 bases, with 9 bases between them. The length of the CDR3 is 13 residues. In germline, CDR1 is DFQATT, CDR2 SNEGSKA (reference sequence).

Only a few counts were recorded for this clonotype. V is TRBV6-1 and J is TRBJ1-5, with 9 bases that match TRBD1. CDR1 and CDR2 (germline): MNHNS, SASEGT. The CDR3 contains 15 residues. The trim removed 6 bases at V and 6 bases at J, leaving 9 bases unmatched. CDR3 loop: CASRSQGAPGQPQHF. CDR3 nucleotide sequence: TGTGCCAGCAGATCACAGGGGGCACCAGGTCAGCCCCAGCATTTT.

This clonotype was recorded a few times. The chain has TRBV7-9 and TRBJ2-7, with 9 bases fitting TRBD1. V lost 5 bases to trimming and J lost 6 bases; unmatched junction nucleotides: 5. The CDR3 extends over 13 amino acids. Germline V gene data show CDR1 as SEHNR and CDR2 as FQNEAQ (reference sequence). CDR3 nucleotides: TGTGCCAGCAGCGCCGGGACAGGGCCCGAGCAGTACTTC. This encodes CASSAGTGPEQYF.

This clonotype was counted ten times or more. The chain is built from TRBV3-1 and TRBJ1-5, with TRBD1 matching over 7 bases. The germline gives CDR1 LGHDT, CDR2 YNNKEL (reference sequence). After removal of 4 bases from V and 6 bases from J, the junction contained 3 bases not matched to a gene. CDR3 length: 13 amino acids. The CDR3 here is CASSRDRAQPQHF. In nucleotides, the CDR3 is TGTGCCAGCAGCCGAGACAGGGCTCAGCCCCAGCATTTT.